What follows describes a single T cell receptor (beta chain). This clonotype was recorded many times. Its antigen remains undetermined. Base qualities are not at hand, and no much larger clone is one base apart. The sample originates from a study of response to subunit inactivated influenza vaccine (dated by TCRdb to between 2017 and 2018). With respect to the entire study: Deep quantitative profiling of the T cell receptor repertoire was used in the study to follow responses to a trivalent subunit inactivated influenza vaccine.

The CDR3 contains 11 residues, cysteine and phenylalanine counted. Here the CDR3 DNA is all that survives: 33 bases in frame from base 1. Trimming leaves V shorter by 8 bases and J shorter by 7 bases, with the junction holding 0 bases beyond the gene matches. CDR1 and CDR2 are drawn from the germline V gene: MGHDK, SYGVNS. What the work shows at the level of the full study, not this receptor alone: The authors proposed that each seasonal influenza vaccination may bring in only a limited number of new T cells.

Library method: RT-PCR. TCRdb shows the sequencer as Illumina HiSeq 2500. In TCRdb, the public reads were trimmed at Q25 with fastp and aligned with MiXCR, with productive beta chains retained. Each entry merges the rows of one CDR3 protein and shows their most common DNA and genes. The table for this sample lists 170,000 or so distinct CDR3 sequences; about 10% of them were counted only once. Around 33% of the sample is in the top ten clones. The receptor chain draws on TRBV25-1 and TRBJ2-1, and TRBD1 aligns with 9 junction nucleotides. This material consisted of CD8+ T cells sorted from PBMCs, taken less than 30 months after vaccination. The origin of this receptor is a man in his fifties or sixties who received an inactivated influenza vaccine. Donor details come from another sample of the same person, matched by shared clones. The DNA sequence is TGTGCCAGCGGGACAGGGAATGAGCAGTTCTTC. This encodes CASGTGNEQFF.